Listed here are 11 T cell receptor beta chains from one sample, sequenced in a study of identical twins. TCRdb called the 5' RACE reads again in MiXCR, with one record for every CDR3 protein. The sample yields just over 450,000 distinct CDR3 sequences, 13% to 15% seen once. These records were also assigned to another study, of yellow fever vaccine responses in identical twins.

The sample was CD4+ T cells sorted from blood. These receptors originate from a woman aged 18-35 years in good health.

This clonotype occurred a few times. The V gene is TRBV6-2 or TRBV6-3, the J gene TRBJ2-5; D call uncertain. Germline V gene lookup returns CDR1 MNHEY and CDR2 SVGEGT. CDR3 length: 11 amino acids. V gave up 6 bases and J gave up 4 bases, with 6 bases separating them. The CDR3, as DNA: TGTGCCAGCAGACAAACAGAGACCCAGTACTTC. Protein: CASRQTETQYF.

J is TRBJ2-1 and V is TRBV7-8; 11 nucleotides line up with TRBD2. The CDR3 has 15 residues. The V gene end was trimmed by 6 bases and the J gene end by 8 bases; junction bases not matched to a gene: 9. The V gene's germline CDR1 is SGHVS and CDR2 FQNEAQ. This CDR3 is CASRETSGITHEQFF. The CDR3 nucleotides are TGTGCCAGCAGGGAGACTAGCGGGATAACGCATGAGCAGTTCTTC.

This clonotype was counted at least ten times. The rearrangement links TRBV5-1 to TRBJ2-2, with D unresolved. CDR1 and CDR2 from the germline V gene are SGHRS and YFSETQ. The CDR3 runs 13 residues. Trimming removed 0 bases from V and 6 bases from J, with 6 bases in between. CDR3 coding DNA: TGCGCCAGCAGCTTGGATGGGGCCGGGGAGCTGTTTTTT. Protein product: CASSLDGAGELFF. Full variable domain (remainder filled in from reference TRBV5-1 and TRBJ2-2): KAGVTQTPRYLIKTRGQQVTLSCSPISGHRSVSWYQQTPGQGLQFLFEYFSETQRNKGNFPGRFSGRQFSNSRSEMNVSTLELGDSALYLCASSLDGAGELFFGEGSRLTVL.

This clonotype appeared many times. The chain couples TRBV5-1 to TRBJ1-5, with 8 positions matching TRBD1. V shed 4 bases, J shed 3 bases, and the junction held 6 bases outside the gene matches. CDR1 and CDR2 (germline): SGHRS, YFSETQ. The CDR3 spans 15 residues. CDR3 amino acids: CASSAGTGINQPQHF. The CDR3 bases are TGCGCCAGCAGCGCGGGGACAGGTATCAATCAGCCCCAGCATTTT.

V gene TRBV3-1 combines with J gene TRBJ2-5; possibly TRBD2 for D (6 bases). The CDR3 has 15 residues. V lost 4 bases to trimming and J lost 5 bases, with 17 bases between them. Germline-derived CDR1 and CDR2 are LGHDT and YNNKEL (reference sequence). The CDR3 reads CASSPPGGSWETQYF. CDR3 bases: TGTGCCAGCAGCCCCCCCGGGGGAAGTTGGGAGACCCAGTACTTC.

This clonotype appeared a few times. The chain carries TRBV20-1 and TRBJ2-3; no clear D gene. The CDR3 sequence is 13 residues long. In germline, CDR1 is DFQATT, CDR2 SNEGSKA (reference sequence). V was clipped by 6 bases and J by 6 bases, with 16 bases between them. The CDR3 sequence is CSARRTEFDTQYF. The DNA for the CDR3 is TGCAGTGCCCGCCGGACCGAATTCGATACGCAGTATTTT.

This chain joins TRBV5-6 and TRBJ2-3; D is possibly TRBD1 or TRBD2 (6 bases each). Trimming removed 6 bases from V and 1 base from J, with 21 bases in between. The CDR3 extends over 17 amino acids. CDR1 and CDR2 (germline): SGHDT, YYEEEE. The CDR3 coding sequence is TGTGCCAGCACCCCTGACCGTGGGGGGCTACGCACAGATACGCAGTATTTT. Encoded protein: CASTPDRGGLRTDTQYF.

The chain couples TRBV7-9 to TRBJ2-5; no reliable D call. V was pared by 1 base and J by 5 bases, with 11 bases between. This CDR3 region has 14 residues. CDR1 is SEHNR and CDR2 is FQNEAQ in the germline V gene (reference sequence). In nucleotides, the CDR3 is TGTGCCAGCAGCTTAGTCGAAGGGTTGGAGACCCAGTACTTC. It translates to CASSLVEGLETQYF.

This clonotype has ten or more counts. The rearrangement links TRBV3-1 to TRBJ1-6; no firm D call. Germline-derived CDR1 and CDR2 are LGHDT and YNNKEL (reference sequence). V was shortened by 3 bases and J by 6 bases, with 12 bases between the two germline ends. CDR3 length: 15 amino acids. The CDR3 sequence is CASSHGVQRNSPLHF. The CDR3 coding sequence is TGTGCCAGCAGCCACGGTGTACAGCGTAATTCACCCCTCCACTTT. The full variable domain, rest sourced from reference TRBV3-1 and TRBJ1-6, is DTAVSQTPKYLVTQMGNDKSIKCEQNLGHDTMYWYKQDSKKFLKIMFSYNNKELIINETVPNRFSPKSPDKAHLNLHINSLELGDSAVYFCASSHGVQRNSPLHFGNGTRLTVT.

This clonotype has a single count. The chain recombines TRBV6-6 with TRBJ2-7; 7 nucleotides align to TRBD1. The V segment lost 6 bases and the J segment 3 bases; nucleotides outside the gene matches: 5. The CDR3 covers 13 residues. Germline V lookup: CDR1 MNHNY, CDR2 SVGAGI (reference sequence). The CDR3 coding sequence is TGTGCCAGCAGAGAGGGACAGCGCTACGAGCAGTACTTC. Protein: CASREGQRYEQYF.

J is TRBJ2-3 and V is TRBV27; no definite D call. The CDR3 length is 13 residues. Germline CDR1 and CDR2: MNHEY and SMNVEV (reference sequence). V was cut by 2 bases and J by 5 bases, with 8 bases left in between. The CDR3 here is CASSLIWKDTQYF. Written as DNA, the CDR3 is TGTGCCAGCAGTTTAATTTGGAAAGATACGCAGTATTTT.